Listed below are T cell receptor beta chains from one sample, sequenced in a study of identical twins. TCRdb analysed the 5' RACE reads with MiXCR anew, one entry per CDR3 protein. The table shows some 1,700,000 distinct CDR3 sequences, with under 35% occurring only once. Sample: cord blood. Source of these receptors: a newborn girl in good health. Each CDR3 is given with its conserved first and last residue. Each record gives: D gene, V gene, clone size, J gene, CDR3 protein, CDR3 DNA. The D gene is left open where the match is weak. Not every row has a clone size; where given, it reads once, few, many or a size class.

d_gene: .
v_gene: TRBV4-1
abundance: .
j_gene: TRBJ2-3
CDR3aa: CASSQGDRPTDTQYF
CDR3nt: TGCGCCAGCAGCCAAGGAGACAGGCCCACAGATACGCAGTATTTT

d_gene: .
v_gene: TRBV6-5
abundance: .
j_gene: TRBJ1-5
CDR3aa: CASNGHRDSNQPQHF
CDR3nt: TGTGCCAGCAACGGCCACAGGGATAGCAATCAGCCCCAGCATTTT

d_gene: TRBD1
v_gene: TRBV28
abundance: few
j_gene: TRBJ2-2
CDR3aa: CASSAQGVVNTGELFF
CDR3nt: TGTGCCAGCAGTGCACAGGGGGTGGTGAACACCGGGGAGCTGTTTTTT

d_gene: TRBD1
v_gene: TRBV2
abundance: .
j_gene: TRBJ2-4
CDR3aa: CASRGTGWNEQYF
CDR3nt: TGTGCCAGCAGAGGGACAGGGTGGAATGAGCAGTACTTC

d_gene: TRBD2
v_gene: TRBV7-2
abundance: few
j_gene: TRBJ2-3
CDR3aa: CASSSATSGSDTQYF
CDR3nt: TGTGCCAGCAGCTCGGCAACTAGCGGGTCAGATACGCAGTATTTT

d_gene: TRBD1
v_gene: TRBV20-1
abundance: .
j_gene: TRBJ1-6
CDR3aa: CSATGGLYNSPLHF
CDR3nt: TGCAGTGCCACAGGGGGCTTATATAATTCACCCCTCCACTTT

d_gene: .
v_gene: TRBV20-1
abundance: .
j_gene: TRBJ1-2
CDR3aa: CSATYIPMTGNYGYTF
CDR3nt: TGCAGTGCTACTTACATCCCGATGACAGGCAACTATGGCTACACCTTC

d_gene: TRBD2
v_gene: TRBV7-2
abundance: many
j_gene: TRBJ2-1
CDR3aa: CASSFRTSNEQFF
CDR3nt: TGTGCCAGCAGCTTTAGGACTAGCAATGAGCAGTTCTTC

d_gene: .
v_gene: TRBV10-2
abundance: .
j_gene: TRBJ2-3
CDR3aa: CASSENYLTDTQYF
CDR3nt: TGCGCCAGCAGTGAGAACTACCTCACAGATACGCAGTATTTT

d_gene: TRBD1
v_gene: TRBV20-1
abundance: .
j_gene: TRBJ1-2
CDR3aa: CSARGTGTGVNYGYTF
CDR3nt: TGCAGTGCTAGAGGGACCGGGACAGGGGTTAACTATGGCTACACCTTC

d_gene: .
v_gene: TRBV7-9
abundance: .
j_gene: TRBJ2-3
CDR3aa: CASSLDPLGSTDTQYF
CDR3nt: TGTGCCAGCAGCCTCGACCCGCTAGGTAGCACAGATACGCAGTATTTT

d_gene: .
v_gene: TRBV6-6
abundance: once
j_gene: TRBJ2-3
CDR3aa: CASSYWGSGDTQYF
CDR3nt: TGTGCCAGCAGTTACTGGGGCTCGGGAGATACGCAGTATTTT

d_gene: .
v_gene: TRBV20-1
abundance: .
j_gene: TRBJ1-1
CDR3aa: CSARDRTVRPEAFF
CDR3nt: TGCAGTGCTAGAGATCGTACGGTTCGGCCTGAAGCTTTCTTT

d_gene: TRBD1
v_gene: TRBV20-1
abundance: .
j_gene: TRBJ2-3
CDR3aa: CSARPGQGARKHADTQYF
CDR3nt: TGCAGTGCTAGACCGGGACAGGGGGCCCGAAAGCACGCAGATACGCAGTATTTT

d_gene: TRBD2
v_gene: TRBV24-1
abundance: .
j_gene: TRBJ2-7
CDR3aa: CATSDRLAGAYERYF
CDR3nt: TGTGCCACCAGTGACCGACTAGCGGGCGCCTACGAGCGGTACTTC

d_gene: .
v_gene: TRBV4-2
abundance: .
j_gene: TRBJ2-7
CDR3aa: CASSQGYREVNYEQYF
CDR3nt: TGTGCCAGCAGCCAAGGGTACAGGGAAGTAAACTACGAGCAGTACTTC

d_gene: .
v_gene: TRBV14
abundance: .
j_gene: TRBJ2-7
CDR3aa: CASSHPRESPYEQYF
CDR3nt: TGTGCCAGCAGCCATCCCCGGGAGAGCCCCTACGAGCAGTACTTC

d_gene: TRBD2
v_gene: TRBV3-1
abundance: .
j_gene: TRBJ2-1
CDR3aa: CASSRRLAGVIYNEQFF
CDR3nt: TGTGCCAGCAGCCGTAGACTAGCGGGAGTGATATACAATGAGCAGTTCTTC

d_gene: .
v_gene: TRBV20-1
abundance: .
j_gene: TRBJ1-4
CDR3aa: CSAPSVPATNEKLFF
CDR3nt: TGCAGTGCCCCGTCGGTACCAGCAACTAATGAAAAACTGTTTTTT

d_gene: .
v_gene: TRBV7-2
abundance: .
j_gene: TRBJ2-7
CDR3aa: CASSWGREYEQYF
CDR3nt: TGTGCCAGCAGCTGGGGCAGGGAGTACGAGCAGTACTTC

d_gene: .
v_gene: TRBV5-1
abundance: .
j_gene: TRBJ2-6
CDR3aa: CASSSYLDGSGANVLTF
CDR3nt: TGCGCCAGCAGCTCTTACCTCGACGGCTCTGGGGCCAACGTCCTGACTTTC

d_gene: .
v_gene: TRBV25-1
abundance: .
j_gene: TRBJ2-7
CDR3aa: CASSGVSSSYNEQYF
CDR3nt: TGTGCCAGCAGTGGAGTGTCGAGCTCCTACAATGAGCAGTACTTC

d_gene: .
v_gene: TRBV6-5
abundance: .
j_gene: TRBJ2-1
CDR3aa: CASSYGWREQFF
CDR3nt: TGTGCCAGCAGTTACGGATGGAGGGAGCAGTTCTTC

d_gene: .
v_gene: TRBV6-2/TRBV6-3
abundance: .
j_gene: TRBJ2-7
CDR3aa: CACSYSTVHEQYF
CDR3nt: TGTGCCTGCAGTTACTCCACGGTACACGAGCAGTACTTC

d_gene: TRBD2
v_gene: TRBV2
abundance: .
j_gene: TRBJ2-3
CDR3aa: CASRGAGGIDTQYF
CDR3nt: TGTGCCAGCAGGGGAGCGGGGGGGATAGATACGCAGTATTTT

d_gene: .
v_gene: TRBV2
abundance: few
j_gene: TRBJ1-6
CDR3aa: CASSLHRNSPLHF
CDR3nt: TGTGCCAGCAGCCTACACAGGAATTCACCCCTCCACTTT

d_gene: TRBD2
v_gene: TRBV9
abundance: few
j_gene: TRBJ2-3
CDR3aa: CASSPRTSGDYTDTQYF
CDR3nt: TGTGCCAGCAGCCCCCGGACTAGCGGGGACTACACAGATACGCAGTATTTT

d_gene: .
v_gene: TRBV5-1
abundance: .
j_gene: TRBJ1-5
CDR3aa: CASSLGGGIQPQHF
CDR3nt: TGCGCCAGCAGCTTGGGCGGTGGGATCCAGCCCCAGCATTTT

d_gene: .
v_gene: TRBV3-1
abundance: many
j_gene: TRBJ2-3
CDR3aa: CASSAKFGGQYF
CDR3nt: TGTGCCAGCAGCGCGAAGTTTGGTGGGCAGTATTTT

d_gene: TRBD1
v_gene: TRBV6-1
abundance: .
j_gene: TRBJ2-7
CDR3aa: CASSRGRVNYEQYF
CDR3nt: TGTGCCAGCAGCAGGGGGCGCGTAAACTACGAGCAGTACTTC

d_gene: TRBD2
v_gene: TRBV4-2
abundance: .
j_gene: TRBJ2-1
CDR3aa: CASSQDPSSGGSSYNEQFF
CDR3nt: TGTGCCAGCAGCCAAGATCCCTCTAGCGGGGGGAGCTCCTACAATGAGCAGTTCTTC

d_gene: TRBD1
v_gene: TRBV28
abundance: .
j_gene: TRBJ2-7
CDR3aa: CASRSQGGPYEQYF
CDR3nt: TGTGCCAGCAGGTCACAGGGGGGCCCCTACGAGCAGTACTTC

d_gene: .
v_gene: TRBV6-2/TRBV6-3
abundance: once
j_gene: TRBJ2-7
CDR3aa: CASSYYQGSWSSYEQYF
CDR3nt: TGTGCCAGCAGTTACTACCAGGGGTCCTGGAGCTCCTACGAGCAGTACTTC

d_gene: .
v_gene: TRBV4-2
abundance: few
j_gene: TRBJ2-7
CDR3aa: CASSRDVVYDEQYF
CDR3nt: TGTGCCAGCAGCCGAGACGTAGTTTACGACGAGCAGTACTTC

d_gene: .
v_gene: TRBV10-3
abundance: .
j_gene: TRBJ2-7
CDR3aa: CALSKGNYEQYF
CDR3nt: TGTGCCTTGAGCAAAGGCAACTACGAGCAGTACTTC

d_gene: TRBD1
v_gene: TRBV5-1
abundance: few
j_gene: TRBJ2-1
CDR3aa: CASSPGTAYNEQFF
CDR3nt: TGCGCCAGCAGCCCGGGGACAGCCTACAATGAGCAGTTCTTC

d_gene: .
v_gene: TRBV2
abundance: .
j_gene: TRBJ2-3
CDR3aa: CASSEAPSAPTDTQYF
CDR3nt: TGTGCCAGCAGTGAAGCACCTTCGGCCCCGACAGATACGCAGTATTTT

d_gene: TRBD1
v_gene: TRBV10-3
abundance: .
j_gene: TRBJ1-5
CDR3aa: CAISAGQLNQPQHF
CDR3nt: TGTGCCATCAGTGCGGGACAGCTCAATCAGCCCCAGCATTTT

d_gene: .
v_gene: TRBV12-3/TRBV12-4
abundance: few
j_gene: TRBJ1-4
CDR3aa: CASGSGEKLFF
CDR3nt: TGTGCCAGCGGTTCGGGTGAAAAACTGTTTTTT

d_gene: TRBD2
v_gene: TRBV3-1
abundance: .
j_gene: TRBJ2-7
CDR3aa: CASSQGTGLAESYEQYF
CDR3nt: TGTGCCAGCAGCCAAGGGACTGGACTAGCGGAGAGCTACGAGCAGTACTTC

d_gene: TRBD1
v_gene: TRBV5-6
abundance: few
j_gene: TRBJ2-7
CDR3aa: CASNPTGTYEQYF
CDR3nt: TGTGCCAGCAACCCGACAGGGACCTACGAGCAGTACTTC

d_gene: TRBD1
v_gene: TRBV3-1
abundance: .
j_gene: TRBJ1-5
CDR3aa: CASSPWTGNEPQHF
CDR3nt: TGTGCCAGCAGCCCTTGGACAGGGAATGAGCCCCAGCATTTT

d_gene: .
v_gene: TRBV6-1
abundance: few
j_gene: TRBJ1-2
CDR3aa: CASSEGSRDYGYTF
CDR3nt: TGTGCCAGCAGTGAAGGGAGCAGGGACTATGGCTACACCTTC

d_gene: .
v_gene: TRBV21-1
abundance: .
j_gene: TRBJ2-7
CDR3aa: CAGKGRSYEQYF
CDR3nt: TGTGCCGGCAAGGGCCGCTCCTACGAGCAGTACTTC

d_gene: .
v_gene: TRBV3-1
abundance: many
j_gene: TRBJ1-2
CDR3aa: CASISGGPNYGYTF
CDR3nt: TGTGCCAGCATATCGGGGGGACCTAACTATGGCTACACCTTC

d_gene: .
v_gene: TRBV18
abundance: .
j_gene: TRBJ2-5
CDR3aa: CASSTRSAQTQYF
CDR3nt: TGTGCCAGCTCAACTCGCTCAGCTCAGACCCAGTACTTC

d_gene: .
v_gene: TRBV12-3/TRBV12-4
abundance: few
j_gene: TRBJ2-1
CDR3aa: CASSQGYGGNEQFF
CDR3nt: TGTGCCAGCAGTCAGGGGTACGGGGGCAATGAGCAGTTCTTC

d_gene: .
v_gene: TRBV10-3
abundance: .
j_gene: TRBJ2-7
CDR3aa: CAISEIGRDNEQYF
CDR3nt: TGTGCCATCAGTGAGATAGGGAGGGACAATGAGCAGTACTTC

d_gene: TRBD2
v_gene: TRBV20-1
abundance: .
j_gene: TRBJ2-7
CDR3aa: CSPWTSGSYEQYF
CDR3nt: TGCAGTCCATGGACTAGCGGGAGTTACGAGCAGTACTTC

d_gene: TRBD2
v_gene: TRBV9
abundance: .
j_gene: TRBJ2-3
CDR3aa: CASSVVPRPAGDTDTQYF
CDR3nt: TGTGCCAGCAGCGTAGTACCCCGACCAGCGGGAGACACAGATACGCAGTATTTT

d_gene: TRBD1
v_gene: TRBV7-9
abundance: few
j_gene: TRBJ1-6
CDR3aa: CASSLRWTGKDEDNSPLHF
CDR3nt: TGTGCCAGCAGCTTAAGGTGGACAGGGAAGGATGAAGATAATTCACCCCTCCACTTT

d_gene: .
v_gene: TRBV5-1
abundance: few
j_gene: TRBJ1-2
CDR3aa: CASRRGDSGYGYTF
CDR3nt: TGCGCCAGCAGACGTGGGGATTCAGGCTATGGCTACACCTTC

d_gene: TRBD1
v_gene: TRBV2
abundance: .
j_gene: TRBJ1-4
CDR3aa: CASSEATGGDEKLFF
CDR3nt: TGTGCCAGCAGTGAAGCGACAGGGGGGGATGAAAAACTGTTTTTT

d_gene: .
v_gene: TRBV2
abundance: .
j_gene: TRBJ2-6
CDR3aa: CASHTREYSLSGANVLTF
CDR3nt: TGTGCCAGCCACACTCGAGAGTACTCTCTCTCTGGGGCCAACGTCCTGACTTTC

d_gene: TRBD1
v_gene: TRBV20-1
abundance: .
j_gene: TRBJ1-2
CDR3aa: CSARDRQGAGGYTF
CDR3nt: TGCAGTGCTAGAGATCGCCAGGGGGCTGGTGGCTACACCTTC